A single sample is the source of the 12 T cell receptor beta chains below, sequenced in a study of naive and memory T cell subsets. An oligonucleotide containing a UMI was ligated to the 3' end of TCR cDNA. The SP2 primer and nested alpha and beta constant region primers amplified ligated cDNA in four rounds. A single record per CDR3 protein comes from TCRdb applying MiXCR to the 5' RACE reads. The sample yields more than 55,000 distinct CDR3 sequences, about 8.3% seen once. Every receptor here comes from a female donor in good health.

This clonotype has at least ten counts. This chain links TRBV6-1 with TRBJ1-4, with 8 bases aligning to TRBD1. CDR1 is MNHNS and CDR2 is SASEGT in the germline V gene. The CDR3 loop spans 14 amino acids. After removal of 6 bases from V and 8 bases from J, the junction contained 8 bases not matched to a gene. Here the CDR3 reads CASRETGAAEKLFF. The CDR3 region has the DNA TGTGCCAGCAGGGAGACAGGGGCGGCGGAAAAACTGTTTTTT.

This clonotype showed up many times. This chain links TRBV27 with TRBJ2-7; 9 nucleotides match TRBD1. Germline-derived CDR1 and CDR2 are MNHEY and SMNVEV (reference sequence). This CDR3 is built from 13 residues. J lost 3 bases, V lost 8 bases, and 5 bases had no gene match. The CDR3 sequence: CASAADRGYEQYF. CDR3 bases: TGTGCCAGCGCTGCGGACAGGGGCTACGAGCAGTACTTC.

This chain links TRBV6-2 or TRBV6-3 with TRBJ2-2; TRBD2 matches 7 bases. J was trimmed by 4 bases and V by 6 bases; bases with no gene match: 14. The CDR3 sequence is 17 residues long. Germline V gene data show CDR1 as MNHEY and CDR2 as SVGEGT. CDR3 in DNA: TGTGCCAGCAGACTCGGGGGGTCTCCCCAACTCACCGGGGAGCTGTTTTTT. Translating gives CASRLGGSPQLTGELFF.

The V gene is TRBV19, the J gene TRBJ1-2, with D perhaps matching TRBD1 (5 bases). The CDR3 consists of 14 residues. Per germline, CDR1 LNHDA and CDR2 SQIVND (reference sequence). V was trimmed by 4 bases and J by 2 bases, leaving 11 bases between them. Written as DNA, the CDR3 is TGTGCCAGTAGTACTACCGGGACGAACTATGGCTACACCTTC. The encoded protein is CASSTTGTNYGYTF.

At least ten counts were recorded for this clonotype. The chain couples TRBV11-2 to TRBJ2-4; 7 nucleotides match TRBD1. With V trimmed by 11 bases and J by 7 bases, 11 bases remained unmatched. Germline V gives CDR1 SGHAT, CDR2 FQNNGV. CDR3 length: 13 residues. The CDR3 spells CAGEMTGSNIQYF. The CDR3 nucleotides are TGTGCCGGGGAAATGACAGGGTCGAACATTCAGTACTTC.

J is TRBJ2-3 and V is TRBV6-6, with D perhaps matching TRBD1 (5 bases). Germline V gene data show CDR1 as MNHNY and CDR2 as SVGAGI (reference sequence). V gave up 0 bases and J gave up 5 bases, with 6 bases separating them. This CDR3 has 13 residues. CDR3 sequence reads: CASSYSGQDTQYF. CDR3 DNA: TGTGCCAGCAGTTACTCGGGGCAAGATACGCAGTATTTT.

This rearrangement joins TRBV5-4 to TRBJ2-5, with TRBD2 matching 12 bases. The V segment lost 5 bases and the J segment 5 bases; nucleotides outside the gene matches: 7. Germline assignment: CDR1 SGHNT and CDR2 YYREEE (reference sequence). The CDR3 extends over 15 amino acids. The CDR3 DNA sequence: TGTGCCAGCAGAATCGGACTAGCGGGGCCGGAGACCCAGTACTTC. Translating gives CASRIGLAGPETQYF.

In its sample, this clonotype was seen a few times. The J gene is TRBJ2-7, the V gene TRBV30; tentative D call: TRBD1 (5 bases). Trimming took off 0 bases at V and 3 bases at J, with 9 bases between the two ends. Germline-derived CDR1 and CDR2 are GTSNPN and SVGIG (reference sequence). This CDR3 spans 13 amino acids. CDR3 coding DNA: TGTGCCTGGAGTGTAGGACAACTCTACGAGCAGTACTTC. Protein sequence: CAWSVGQLYEQYF.

This clonotype has ten or more counts. V gene TRBV7-2 combines with J gene TRBJ1-6; D not resolved. CDR3 length: 16 residues. Trimming pared 0 bases from V and 9 bases from J, leaving 15 bases between. Germline CDR1 SGHTA, CDR2 FQGNSA. CDR3 residues: CASSLALEGASSPLHF. The CDR3 DNA is TGTGCCAGCAGCTTAGCGCTGGAGGGTGCGAGTTCACCCCTCCACTTT. The full variable domain, in which reference TRBV7-2 and TRBJ1-6 provide the parts outside the CDR3, is GAGVSQSPSNKVTEKGKDVELRCDPISGHTALYWYRQSLGQGLEFLIYFQGNSAPDKSGLPSDRFSAERTGGSVSTLTIQRTQQEDSAVYLCASSLALEGASSPLHFGNGTRLTVT.

This clonotype has at least ten counts. V gene TRBV28 combines with J gene TRBJ1-6; D not resolved. The CDR3 is made up of 12 amino acids. V lost 7 bases, J lost 7 bases, and 8 bases lay in between. Looked up from germline, CDR1 is MDHEN and CDR2 is SYDVKM. The CDR3 DNA sequence: TGTGCCAGCACCAAACTGAATTCACCCCTCCACTTT. Translation: CASTKLNSPLHF. Drawing the rest from reference TRBV28 and TRBJ1-6, the complete variable domain is DVKVTQSSRYLVKRTGEKVFLECVQDMDHENMFWYRQDPGLGLRLIYFSYDVKMKEKGDIPEGYSVSREKKERFSLILESASTNQTSMYLCASTKLNSPLHFGNGTRLTVT.

CDR3 sequence reads: CASSQDRVGSYEQYF. The CDR3 nucleotides read TGTGCCAGCTCACAGGACAGGGTCGGCTCCTACGAGCAGTACTTC. The chain recombines TRBV18 with TRBJ2-7; TRBD1 matches 8 bases. The junction had 5 bases not matched to a gene; V was cut back by 4 bases and J by 0 bases. The CDR3 sequence is 15 residues long. Germline V gene data show CDR1 as KGHSH and CDR2 as LQKENI.

The chain recombines TRBV6-2 or TRBV6-3 with TRBJ1-1; 8 nucleotides line up with TRBD1. The ends lost 6 bases at V and 6 bases at J; junction bases unmatched: 6. CDR1 and CDR2 from the germline V gene are MNHEY and SVGEGT. This CDR3 has 13 residues. This CDR3 reads CASSIPRGPEAFF. CDR3 sequence (DNA): TGTGCCAGCAGCATCCCCAGGGGGCCTGAAGCTTTCTTT.